A selection of T cell receptor beta chains follows, all from one sample in a study of shared clonotypes between healthy human individuals. Profiled with immunoSEQ multiplex PCR; TCRdb holds only in-frame clones, not every one. Of 950,000 to 1,300,000 clones listed, roughly 75% are singletons. Source material: memory CD4+ T cells sorted from blood. These receptors originate from a man between 18 and 35 years old in good health. Each CDR3 is given with its conserved first and last residue. A D gene is named only where the DNA matches it firmly. The size of a clone is reported for some rows only, either as once, few or many, or as a class for expanded clones.

V gene	J gene	clone size	D gene	CDR3 DNA	CDR3 protein
TRBV19	TRBJ2-3	.	.	TGTGCCAGTAGTCCCACCCCAGTACCAGATACGCAGTATTTT	CASSPTPVPDTQYF
TRBV19	TRBJ1-5	.	.	TGTGCCAGTAGAATAGGTACTTATAGCAATCAGCCCCAGCATTTT	CASRIGTYSNQPQHF
TRBV5-4	TRBJ1-2	.	TRBD1	TGTGCCAGCAGTTTGCCAGGGGGCGCGATAGATACCTTC	CASSLPGGAIDTF
TRBV15	TRBJ1-6	.	.	TGTGCCACCAGCAGAGATCTGTCAGTAAATTCACCCCTCCACTTT	CATSRDLSVNSPLHF
TRBV2	TRBJ1-5	few	.	TGTGCCAGCAGTGTCGGAGATAGCAATCAGCCCCAGCATTTT	CASSVGDSNQPQHF
TRBV18	TRBJ2-6	.	TRBD1	TGTGCCAGCTCAACCGGGACAGGGAGGACTGGGGCCAACGTCCTGACTTTC	CASSTGTGRTGANVLTF
TRBV6-6	TRBJ1-1	.	.	TGTGCCAGCAGTTACTCCCCACAGCTTGAAGCTTTCTTT	CASSYSPQLEAFF
TRBV7-9	TRBJ1-6	.	.	TGTGCCAGCAGCCGTGACAGGATTAATTCACCCCTCCACTTT	CASSRDRINSPLHF
TRBV5-6	TRBJ1-6	.	.	TGTGCCAGCAGGAGATTCGAGGGAAATTCACCCCTCCACTTT	CASRRFEGNSPLHF
TRBV5-6	TRBJ2-2	.	.	TGTGCCAGCAGCTCGGCGGGCAGCGCGAACACCGGGGAGCTGTTTTTT	CASSSAGSANTGELFF
TRBV6-1	TRBJ2-7	.	TRBD2	TGTGCCAGCAGCCGCTTGGCGGGAGCTCCCTACGAGCAGTACTTC	CASSRLAGAPYEQYF
TRBV2	TRBJ1-1	few	.	TGTGCCAGCAGGGCCGACAGAATGAACACTGAAGCTTTCTTT	CASRADRMNTEAFF
TRBV18	TRBJ2-7	.	TRBD1	TGTGCCAGCTCACCCGGGACAGGGACGTACGAGCAGTACTTC	CASSPGTGTYEQYF
TRBV28	TRBJ2-7	few	.	TGTGCCAGCGGACGACAGACCTACGAGCAGTACTTC	CASGRQTYEQYF
TRBV5-1	TRBJ2-3	.	TRBD2	TGCGCCAGCAGCTCCGGACGGGGGGGCACAGATACGCAGTATTTT	CASSSGRGGTDTQYF
TRBV7-9	TRBJ1-2	.	TRBD1	TGTGCCAGCAGCTCGACAGGGTCCAGTTATGGCTACACCTTC	CASSSTGSSYGYTF
TRBV28	TRBJ2-2	few	.	TGTGCCAGCAGCCCCGGACGTAGAAACACCGGGGAGCTGTTTTTT	CASSPGRRNTGELFF
TRBV18	TRBJ1-6	.	.	TGTGCCAGCTCACCACTTGGGGAAGGAAATTCACCCCTCCACTTT	CASSPLGEGNSPLHF
TRBV6-1	TRBJ1-5	.	.	TGTGCCAGCAACAGGCAGGGCAATCAGCCCCAGCATTTT	CASNRQGNQPQHF
TRBV6-1	TRBJ1-1	many	.	TGTGCCAGCATTAAGAATGGGGCAGGGACTGAAGCTTTCTTT	CASIKNGAGTEAFF
TRBV29-1	TRBJ2-7	.	TRBD1	TGCAGCGTGGGGACAGGTAGATTTTACGAGCAGTACTTC	CSVGTGRFYEQYF
TRBV11-2	TRBJ1-3	.	.	TGTGCCAGCAGCCCTTATCCCAGGGGAAACACCATATATTTT	CASSPYPRGNTIYF
TRBV9	TRBJ1-5	once	.	TGTGCCAGCAGCGTAGAAGAGGGAGGTCAGCCCCAGCATTTT	CASSVEEGGQPQHF
TRBV7-9	TRBJ2-1	.	TRBD2	TGTGCCAGCAGCTTAAGGACTAGCGGGGGGTCGGATGAGCAGTTCTTC	CASSLRTSGGSDEQFF
TRBV18	TRBJ1-1	few	.	TGTGCCAGCTCACCGACCCCGCCCCAAGCGAACACTGAAGCTTTCTTT	CASSPTPPQANTEAFF
TRBV4-1	TRBJ2-1	.	.	TGCGCCAGCAGCCAAGGAGCCGGTGGGGTCTACAATGAGCAGTTCTTC	CASSQGAGGVYNEQFF
TRBV27	TRBJ1-6	once	.	TGTGCCAGCAGAAATAAAGAATCCCTACATGTAGGTAATTCACCCCTCCACTTT	CASRNKESLHVGNSPLHF